Presented here are 15 T cell receptor beta chains from one specimen sequenced in a study of blood T cell repertoires in COVID-19. Libraries were prepared by immunoSEQ multiplex PCR; TCRdb keeps only in-frame clonotypes and omits some of them. Of roughly 380,000 clones detected, over 65% appear once; the ten largest clones hold 1.1%. Specimen: peripheral blood. The source is a human donor with acute or convalescent COVID-19. The donor label of this sample is uncertain.

The V and J genes are TRBV7-9 and TRBJ2-5; 12 bases agree with TRBD1. The V gene end was trimmed by 1 base and the J gene end by 4 bases; junction bases not matched to a gene: 7. Germline CDR1 reads SEHNR; CDR2 reads FQNEAQ (reference sequence). CDR3 size: 17 residues. The CDR3: CASSLGWDRGLGETQYF. As DNA, the CDR3 is TGTGCCAGCAGCTTAGGTTGGGACAGGGGGCTTGGAGAGACCCAGTACTTC.

This chain connects TRBV2 to TRBJ2-3; D possibly corresponds to TRBD2 (6 bases). The CDR3 extends over 14 amino acids. The germline V gene encodes CDR1 SNHLY and CDR2 FYNNEI. V was cut by 4 bases and J by 2 bases, with 10 bases left in between. The CDR3 DNA sequence: TGTGCCAGCAGTGCGACTAGTTACACAGATACGCAGTATTTT. It translates to CASSATSYTDTQYF.

Concerning this clone itself: This sample also contains other DNA sequences that code for the same CDR3. This chain uses TRBV28 with TRBJ1-2; D is perhaps TRBD1 (5 bases). Germline V gives CDR1 MDHEN, CDR2 SYDVKM. This CDR3 region has 12 residues. With 2 bases removed from V and 5 bases from J, the gap between germline ends came to 6 bases. The DNA of the CDR3 is TGTGCCAGCAGTTTACAGGGTTATGGCTACACCTTC. Its protein is CASSLQGYGYTF.

This clone appeared a few times. The V call is TRBV7-9, the J call TRBJ1-3; D is uncertain. The V gene's germline CDR1 is SEHNR and CDR2 FQNEAQ (reference sequence). The CDR3 runs 14 residues. V lost 4 bases and J lost 2, with 9 bases in between. The CDR3 coding sequence is TGTGCCAGCAGCTCGTCGAGCCCTGGAAACACCATATATTTT. As protein: CASSSSSPGNTIYF. The variable domain in full, completed from reference TRBV7-9 and TRBJ1-3, reads DTGVSQNPRHKITKRGQNVTFRCDPISEHNRLYWYRQTLGQGPEFLTYFQNEAQLEKSRLLSDRFSAERPKGSFSTLEIQRTEQGDSAMYLCASSSSSPGNTIYFGEGSWLTVV.

This clone was seen once. CDR3 region: CASKGLAGGSYNEQFF. CDR3 DNA: TGTGCCAGCAAGGGACTAGCGGGGGGCTCCTACAATGAGCAGTTCTTC. The chain joins TRBV2 to TRBJ2-1, with 15 positions matching TRBD2. The CDR3 runs to 16 residues. Looked up from germline, CDR1 is SNHLY and CDR2 is FYNNEI. Trimming took 7 bases from V and 0 from J; bases not matched to a gene: 1.

This chain connects TRBV5-4 to TRBJ2-1; D perhaps matches TRBD1 (5 bases). The V end was cut by 2 bases, the J end by 2 bases, with 11 bases between. CDR1 and CDR2 from the germline V gene are SGHNT and YYREEE (reference sequence). The CDR3 is made up of 15 amino acids. The CDR3 DNA follows: TGTGCCAGCAGCTTTCAGGGTCGCCCCTACAATGAGCAGTTCTTC. Its translation is CASSFQGRPYNEQFF.

V and J are TRBV2 and TRBJ2-6, with a tentative D call TRBD1 (6 bases). The V gene lost 4 bases and the J gene lost 0 bases, with 13 bases spanning the gap. CDR1 is SNHLY, CDR2 FYNNEI, per germline. This CDR3 contains 17 residues. The CDR3 here is CASSVTGLFSGANVLTF. In DNA form, the CDR3 reads TGTGCCAGCAGTGTGACAGGCCTCTTCTCTGGGGCCAACGTCCTGACTTTC.

The chain uses TRBV28 and TRBJ2-7, with 8 nucleotides matching TRBD1. CDR1 and CDR2 (germline): MDHEN, SYDVKM. The V and J ends lost 4 bases and 7 bases, in that order; junction bases with no gene match: 6. This CDR3 is built from 13 residues. CDR3 protein: CASSSPGQDEQYF. The DNA of the CDR3 is TGTGCCAGCAGTTCCCCGGGACAGGATGAGCAGTACTTC.

The chain joins TRBV5-1 to TRBJ1-3, with D hard to call. The V end lost 0 bases, the J end lost 0 bases, and 7 bases lay between the germline ends. This CDR3 has 15 amino acids. Germline CDR1 reads SGHRS; CDR2 reads YFSETQ. The CDR3 loop is CASSLGASSGNTIYF. In DNA form, the CDR3 reads TGCGCCAGCAGCTTGGGGGCGAGCTCTGGAAACACCATATATTTT.

The chain couples TRBV6-5 to TRBJ1-3; D unclear. CDR1 MNHEY and CDR2 SVGAGI come from the germline V gene. The length of the CDR3 is 15 residues. V was trimmed by 6 bases and J by 0 bases, leaving 12 bases between them. For the CDR3, the DNA is TGTGCCAGCAGCACCCGGAGCCGCTCTGGAAACACCATATATTTT. Translating gives CASSTRSRSGNTIYF.

The rearrangement joins TRBV14 to TRBJ2-1; TRBD2 agrees at 9 bases. The CDR3 is 17 residues long. The trim removed 0 bases at V and 6 bases at J, leaving 9 bases unmatched. CDR1 is SGHDN and CDR2 is FVKESK in the germline V gene. DNA for the CDR3: TGTGCCAGCAGCCAAGAAAATCTAGCGGGGAAACGCAATGAGCAGTTCTTC. It yields the protein CASSQENLAGKRNEQFF. Filled out from reference TRBV14 and TRBJ2-1, the complete variable domain reads EAGVTQFPSHSVIEKGQTVTLRCDPISGHDNLYWYRRVMGKEIKFLLHFVKESKQDESGMPNNRFLAERTGGTYSTLKVQPAELEDSGVYFCASSQENLAGKRNEQFFGPGTRLTVL.

This chain connects TRBV5-5 to TRBJ2-3; 11 bases are a match to TRBD2. The length of the CDR3 is 19 residues. Per the germline V gene, CDR1 is SGHKS and CDR2 is YYEKEE (reference sequence). With V trimmed by 2 bases and J by 0 bases, 11 bases remained unmatched. This CDR3 reads CASSFRLAGGAFSTDTQYF. CDR3 DNA: TGTGCCAGCAGCTTTAGGCTAGCGGGAGGAGCGTTTAGCACAGATACGCAGTATTTT.

V gene TRBV28 combines with J gene TRBJ2-2, with 11 positions matching TRBD2. CDR1 is MDHEN, CDR2 SYDVKM, per germline. This CDR3 has 18 residues. Trimming removed 7 bases from V and 2 bases from J; junction bases left unmatched: 12. This CDR3 is CASTQVHLAGGNTGELFF. CDR3 sequence (DNA): TGTGCCAGCACCCAGGTCCACCTAGCGGGAGGTAACACCGGGGAGCTGTTTTTT.

The genes are TRBV5-5 and TRBJ1-4; D unresolved. V was shortened by 4 bases and J by 2 bases, with 12 bases between the two germline ends. There are 15 residues in the CDR3. Germline V gene data show CDR1 as SGHKS and CDR2 as YYEKEE (reference sequence). The CDR3 coding sequence is TGTGCCAGCAGCGCCCGATCTGGCACTAATGAAAAACTGTTTTTT. Residues: CASSARSGTNEKLFF. The whole variable domain, filled in from reference TRBV5-5 and TRBJ1-4, reads DAGVTQSPTHLIKTRGQQVTLRCSPISGHKSVSWYQQVLGQGPQFIFQYYEKEERGRGNFPDRFSARQFPNYSSELNVNALLLGDSALYLCASSARSGTNEKLFFGSGTQLSVL.

The chain couples TRBV24-1 to TRBJ2-1; possible D gene TRBD2, 5 bases. Germline V gene lookup returns CDR1 KGHDR and CDR2 SFDVKD. The CDR3 consists of 15 residues. The CDR3 is CSLRRRFPSYNEQFF. CDR3 sequence (DNA): TGTTCCTTGAGGAGGAGATTCCCTTCCTACAATGAGCAGTTCTTC.